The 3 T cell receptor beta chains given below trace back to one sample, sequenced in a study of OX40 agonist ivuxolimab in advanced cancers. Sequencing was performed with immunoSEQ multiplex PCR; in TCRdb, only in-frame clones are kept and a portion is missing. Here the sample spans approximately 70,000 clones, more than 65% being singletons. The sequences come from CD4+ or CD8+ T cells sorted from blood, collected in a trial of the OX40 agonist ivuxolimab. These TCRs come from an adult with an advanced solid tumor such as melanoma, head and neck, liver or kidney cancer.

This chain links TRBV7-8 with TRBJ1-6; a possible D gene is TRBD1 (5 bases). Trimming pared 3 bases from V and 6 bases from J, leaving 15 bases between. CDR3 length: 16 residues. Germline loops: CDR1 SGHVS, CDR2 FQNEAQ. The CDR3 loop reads CASSLGGTSVNSPLHF. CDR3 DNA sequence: TGTGCCAGCAGCTTGGGCGGGACCTCGGTTAATTCACCCCTCCACTTT. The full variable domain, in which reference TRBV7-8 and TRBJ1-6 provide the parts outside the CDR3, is GAGVSQSPRYKVAKRGQDVALRCDPISGHVSLFWYQQALGQGPEFLTYFQNEAQLDKSGLPSDRFFAERPEGSVSTLKIQRTQQEDSAVYLCASSLGGTSVNSPLHFGNGTRLTVT.

Written as DNA, the CDR3 is TGTGCCAGCAGCGGCGGGACAGCTGCGGGGGGCTATGGCTACACCTTC. It encodes CASSGGTAAGGYGYTF. The chain couples TRBV5-8 to TRBJ1-2, with 7 bases matching TRBD1. There are 16 residues in the CDR3. Germline loops: CDR1 SGHTS, CDR2 YDEGEE. The ends lost 4 bases at V and 4 bases at J; junction bases unmatched: 13.

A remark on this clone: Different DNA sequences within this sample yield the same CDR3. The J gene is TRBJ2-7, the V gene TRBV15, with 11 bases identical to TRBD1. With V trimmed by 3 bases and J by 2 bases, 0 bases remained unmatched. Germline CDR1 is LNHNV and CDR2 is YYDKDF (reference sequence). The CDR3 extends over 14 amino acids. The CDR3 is CATSRDRGPYEQYF. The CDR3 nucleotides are TGTGCCACCAGCAGGGACAGGGGGCCCTACGAGCAGTACTTC.